Sequencing of this T cell receptor (beta chain) was carried out in a study of yellow fever vaccine responses in identical twins. Via MiXCR, TCRdb re-called the RT-PCR reads, giving one row per CDR3 protein. The sample records some 5,000 distinct CDR3 sequences, approximately 85% being singletons. The source material was T cells from blood (PBMCs), unsorted or a sorted subset (not recorded which), sampled before or after yellow fever vaccination (not recorded which). This sequence originates from a woman in her late teens or twenties who received the yellow fever vaccine.

CDR3 sequence reads: CASSMSGTLYNEQFF. The CDR3 DNA is TGTGCCAGTAGTATGTCGGGGACCCTTTACAATGAGCAGTTCTTC. This chain joins TRBV19 and TRBJ2-1, with D perhaps assigned TRBD1 or TRBD2 (5 bases each). The V gene's germline CDR1 is LNHDA and CDR2 SQIVND (reference sequence). The CDR3 has 15 amino acids. V lost 3 bases to trimming and J lost 4 bases, with 13 bases between them.